This TCR beta chain was sequenced during a study of blood T cells in healthy people across ages. Trimming pared 4 bases from V and 0 bases from J, leaving 10 bases between. CDR1 is SGHRS and CDR2 is YFSETQ in the germline V gene. CDR3 length: 15 amino acids. To note about this clonotype: Its matching antigen is unknown.

Study-wide results and caveats: Observed TCR beta diversity per million T cells went down as age went up. This fall followed a roughly linear course with age.

The authors ran a second PCR of 7 to 11 cycles using a sample-barcoded 5' primer and a J-beta primer mix. TCRdb fed the 5' RACE reads into MiXCR, producing one record per CDR3 protein. The sample lists over 1,300,000 distinct CDR3 sequences, roughly 60% occurring once. The sequence derives from a young man in good health. Sequenced: blood. The V gene is TRBV5-1, the J gene TRBJ1-4; D is perhaps TRBD1 (5 bases). The CDR3 sequence is CASSPGLTTNEKLFF. CDR3 in DNA: TGCGCCAGCAGCCCGGGGCTAACAACTAATGAAAAACTGTTTTTT.